The 17 T cell receptor beta chains presented below share a single source sample, sequenced in a study of post-analysis software for immune sequencing data. Study results and limitations: Patients showed TRBV5-6, TRBV5-1 and TRBV20-1 among 4 or 5 TRBV segments more frequent than in controls.

Unique molecular identifiers featured in each of the TCR beta cDNA libraries. Each CDR3 protein is one row after TCRdb ran MiXCR on the PCR reads. In the table there are 350,000 to 450,000 distinct CDR3 sequences, around a third of which are singletons. Which antigens these TCRs recognize remains unknown. Sample: blood. These receptor sequences come from a girl aged 5 to 17 with multiple sclerosis.

CDR3 amino acids: CASSSVGGVNTEAFF. The CDR3, as DNA: TGTGCCAGCAGCTCCGTCGGAGGGGTGAACACTGAAGCTTTCTTT. The chain links TRBV7-9 to TRBJ1-1; the D gene is possibly TRBD1 (5 bases). There are 15 residues in the CDR3. V was cut by 4 bases and J by 0 bases, with 12 bases left in between. The germline V gene encodes CDR1 SEHNR and CDR2 FQNEAQ (reference sequence).

The chain has TRBV9 and TRBJ2-5; D call uncertain. The J call may be faulty, since TRBJ2-7 better matches the DNA end. CDR3 length equals 14 residues. From germline, CDR1 is SGDLS and CDR2 YYNGEE. CDR3 sequence: CASSVAPQRYEQYF. DNA for the CDR3: TGTGCCAGCAGCGTAGCCCCCCAAAGGTACGAGCAGTACTTC.

This chain joins TRBV6-6 and TRBJ1-1; tentatively, D is TRBD1 (6 bases). The CDR3 is 14 residues long. In germline, CDR1 is MNHNY, CDR2 SVGAGI (reference sequence). V shed 7 bases and J shed 8 bases, with 20 bases lying between them. CDR3: CASTGLQGMTEAFF. Written as DNA, the CDR3 is TGTGCCAGCACCGGCCTACAGGGCATGACCGAAGCTTTCTTT.

V gene TRBV12-3 or TRBV12-4 combines with J gene TRBJ2-6; no definite D call. This CDR3 has 15 amino acids. Trimming removed 4 bases from V and 0 bases from J, with 7 bases in between. The CDR3 reads CASSSLDSGANVLTF. CDR3 bases: TGTGCCAGCAGTTCCCTAGACTCTGGGGCCAACGTCCTGACTTTC.

The table lists this clonotype with a few counts. The J gene is TRBJ2-7, the V gene TRBV20-1; 10 bases are a match to TRBD2. Germline assignment: CDR1 DFQATT and CDR2 SNEGSKA (reference sequence). CDR3 size: 15 residues. The V segment lost 3 bases and the J segment 1 base; nucleotides outside the gene matches: 6. In nucleotides, the CDR3 is TGCAGTGCTAGGGGGGGTAGCGGGGGGTCCTACGAGCAGTACTTC. It translates to CSARGGSGGSYEQYF.

This clonotype has a handful of counts. The V call is TRBV9, the J call TRBJ2-1, with D perhaps matching TRBD2 (5 bases). CDR1 SGDLS and CDR2 YYNGEE come from the germline V gene. V was cut by 4 bases and J by 3 bases, with 11 bases left in between. This CDR3 comprises 14 residues. The CDR3 sequence: CASSRQTNYNEQFF. Here the CDR3 DNA reads TGTGCCAGCAGCCGGCAGACTAACTACAATGAGCAGTTCTTC.

This clonotype has more than one count but fewer than ten. The rearrangement links TRBV20-1 to TRBJ2-6; D is uncertain. Trimming took 2 bases from V and 0 from J, leaving 20 bases between them. Germline CDR1 reads DFQATT; CDR2 reads SNEGSKA (reference sequence). The CDR3 is 19 residues long. The CDR3: CSARLYTGGLSSGANVLTF. DNA for the CDR3: TGCAGTGCTAGATTATACACCGGTGGGCTATCCTCTGGGGCCAACGTCCTGACTTTC.

Concerning this clonotype itself: A much larger clone is a single base away; this may be a read error. The chain combines TRBV6-5 with TRBJ2-2; D not certain. The germline gives CDR1 MNHEY, CDR2 SVGAGI. The V and J ends lost 5 bases and 9 bases respectively, with 16 bases between them. There are 14 residues in the CDR3. CDR3 in amino acids: CASSPNPRTRELFF. The CDR3, as DNA: TGTGCCAGCAGTCCCAACCCACGGACCAGGGAGCTGTTTTTT.

This clonotype was seen more than once but under ten times. CDR3 sequence (DNA): TGTGCCAGCAGCCAAGATTTGGGGCAGGGTCGCACTGAAGCTTTCTTT. Translating gives CASSQDLGQGRTEAFF. The J gene is TRBJ1-1, the V gene TRBV4-2, with a weak D call TRBD1 (5 bases). In germline, CDR1 is LGHNA, CDR2 YNFKEQ. V was cut by 0 bases and J by 4 bases, with 15 bases left in between. This CDR3 comprises 16 residues.

This clonotype was picked up a small number of times. The V call is TRBV15, the J call TRBJ2-5, with D possibly being TRBD1 (6 bases). V dropped 6 bases and J dropped 5 bases, with 13 bases sitting between them. CDR3 length: 13 residues. CDR1 is LNHNV, CDR2 YYDKDF, per germline (reference sequence). CDR3 in amino acids: CATREGGRETQYF. For the CDR3, the DNA is TGTGCCACCAGAGAAGGGGGACGGGAGACCCAGTACTTC.

The V and J genes are TRBV10-3 and TRBJ2-5; a possible D gene is TRBD2 (6 bases). The CDR3 is 15 residues long. V was shortened by 6 bases and J by 4 bases, with 18 bases between the two germline ends. CDR1 and CDR2 from the germline V gene are ENHRY and SYGVKD. CDR3 protein: CAISPWGEARETQYF. The CDR3 DNA follows: TGTGCCATCAGCCCGTGGGGGGAAGCCCGAGAGACCCAGTACTTC.

Only a few counts were recorded for this clonotype. V usage is TRBV18 and J usage is TRBJ2-1, with D possibly matching TRBD1 (5 bases). Deletions cut 4 bases from V and 3 bases from J, with 13 bases between. The CDR3 is 15 residues long. Germline assignment: CDR1 KGHSH and CDR2 LQKENI. The CDR3, as DNA: TGTGCCAGCTCACGGGATTGGGGCCGCTACAATGAGCAGTTCTTC. Protein sequence: CASSRDWGRYNEQFF. Filled out from reference TRBV18 and TRBJ2-1, the complete variable domain reads NAGVMQNPRHLVRRRGQEARLRCSPMKGHSHVYWYRQLPEEGLKFMVYLQKENIIDESGMPKERFSAEFPKEGPSILRIQQVVRGDSAAYFCASSRDWGRYNEQFFGPGTRLTVL.

A few counts support this clonotype. The chain combines TRBV6-1 with TRBJ1-5; D might be TRBD1 (5 bases). The CDR3 length is 17 residues. Trimming left V 5 bases short and J 1 base short, with 18 bases between. CDR1 is MNHNS and CDR2 is SASEGT in the germline V gene. The CDR3 is CASSPTGGSGSNQPQHF. CDR3 coding DNA: TGTGCCAGCAGTCCGACGGGGGGATCGGGGAGCAATCAGCCCCAGCATTTT.

In this sample, this clonotype turned up a few times. V and J are TRBV5-6 and TRBJ2-6; a possible D gene is TRBD1 (6 bases). Looked up from germline, CDR1 is SGHDT and CDR2 is YYEEEE. The CDR3 contains 17 residues. Trimming pared 0 bases from V and 3 bases from J, leaving 13 bases between. The CDR3 loop reads CASSLAQGLRGANVLTF. CDR3 DNA: TGTGCCAGCAGCTTGGCCCAGGGGCTTCGTGGGGCCAACGTCCTGACTTTC.

Regarding this clonotype: The germline gene is not matched at one end of the junction; a read error may be the cause. This chain links TRBV3-1 with TRBJ1-2; 7 nucleotides align to TRBD1. The germline V gene has CDR1 LGHDT and CDR2 YNNKEL (reference sequence). The CDR3 runs to 13 residues. CDR3 DNA: TGTGTCAGCAGCCAAGGGCACAGGGGTGGCTACACCTTC. The encoded protein is CVSSQGHRGGYTF. The whole variable domain, filled in from reference TRBV3-1 and TRBJ1-2, reads DTAVSQTPKYLVTQMGNDKSIKCEQNLGHDTMYWYKQDSKKFLKIMFSYNNKELIINETVPNRFSPKSPDKAHLNLHINSLELGDSAVYFCVSSQGHRGGYTFGSGTRLTVV.

This clonotype has just one count. The chain combines TRBV5-1 with TRBJ2-4; D not certain. The DNA end lines up better with TRBJ2-5; the J call may be wrong. CDR3 length equals 12 residues. Germline CDR1 is SGHRS and CDR2 is YFSETQ. CDR3 amino acids: CASSAPSETQYF. The CDR3 DNA sequence: TGCGCCAGCAGCGCCCCGTCTGAGACCCAGTACTTC.

By sample share, this clonotype is medium-sized. V gene TRBV12-3 or TRBV12-4 combines with J gene TRBJ1-1; D uncertain. The CDR3 is 14 amino acids. The V end was cut by 7 bases, the J end by 4 bases, with 16 bases between. CDR3 coding DNA: TGTGCCAGCATCTCGAGGATGGTGCCCACTGAAGCTTTCTTT. It encodes CASISRMVPTEAFF.